The sequence of this T cell receptor (beta chain) was determined in a study of T cells after yellow fever vaccination. TCRdb ran MiXCR on the 5' RACE reads and lists one entry per CDR3 protein. The table lists more than 90,000 distinct CDR3 sequences, 8.4% of them singletons. The CDR3 spans 13 residues. Germline-derived CDR1 and CDR2 are SGHVS and FNYEAQ. Trimming shortened V by 4 bases and J by 4 bases, and 8 bases separated the two germline ends. Ten or more counts support this clonotype. The rearrangement uses TRBV7-6 and TRBJ2-1; D not certain. The clonotype comes from a man aged 25 to 45 who received the YFV17D yellow fever vaccine. Material: CD8+ T cells sorted from PBMCs, obtained 45 days after the yellow fever booster vaccination. CDR3 DNA: TGTGCCAGCAGCTCTCGACGGTACAATGAGCAGTTCTTC. Its translation: CASSSRRYNEQFF. The entire variable domain, with the rest obtained from reference TRBV7-6 and TRBJ2-1, is as follows: GAGVSQSPRYKVTKRGQDVALRCDPISGHVSLYWYRQALGQGPEFLTYFNYEAQQDKSGLPNDRFSAERPEGSISTLTIQRTEQRDSAMYRCASSSRRYNEQFFGPGTRLTVL.